This TCR beta chain came from a study of T-cell memory formation after mild COVID-19. Across the study: Across donors, TCR clusters were largely donor specific.

TCRdb independently ran MiXCR on the 5' RACE reads; one entry per CDR3 protein. Here the sample spans 250,000 to 400,000 distinct CDR3 sequences, 13% to 15% being singletons. This clonotype was observed many times. Antigen specificity is unknown. Broader study findings: Clones that got smaller from day 15 to 85 had even CD4/CD8, while clones growing later tipped toward CD4+.

The clonotype comes from a man aged 18 to 30 who had mild COVID-19 (a few samples of this study predate the infection). Cell type and time point are not known. The sample was PBMCs or a T cell subset sorted from them (not recorded which).

CDR3 sequence reads: CSARDRTLAGSRELFF. The CDR3, as DNA: TGCAGTGCTAGAGATAGGACCCTAGCGGGGAGTAGGGAGCTGTTTTTT. The gene calls are TRBV20-1 and TRBJ2-2; 9 positions agree with TRBD2. Trimming at V came to 0 bases and at J to 9 bases, leaving 11 bases not matched to a gene. The CDR3 consists of 16 residues. Germline loops: CDR1 DFQATT, CDR2 SNEGSKA (reference sequence).